This T cell receptor (beta chain) was observed in a study of T cell repertoires in cytomegalovirus infection. Study background: Through public TCR beta signatures, both CMV infection and matching HLA type were indicated. Study-wide results and limits: HLA-C-restricted CMV clonotypes gave the most frequent clonotype in two of eight donors. Identification of carriers of CMV plus the relevant HLA was performed using cumulative public TCR beta family frequency.

The germline V gene encodes CDR1 SGHTA and CDR2 FQGNSA. This CDR3 contains 15 residues. The V end was cut by 1 base, the J end by 5 bases, with 15 bases between. One entry per CDR3 protein, called by TCRdb with MiXCR from the reads. The sample lists about 240,000 distinct CDR3 sequences; approximately 7% were seen once. This clonotype was counted at least ten times. Its cognate antigen is unknown. V gene TRBV7-2 combines with J gene TRBJ2-7; D not resolved. The origin of this receptor is a human donor in good health (CMV status not recorded). Some clones in this sample may be carry-over from other donors' samples. The specimen was PBMCs. In nucleotides, the CDR3 is TGTGCCAGCAGCTTAGAAGTCATCCGAGTCCACGAGCAGTACTTC. It translates to CASSLEVIRVHEQYF.